The following is a T cell receptor beta chain sequence with its context. This specimen belongs to a study of blood T cell repertoires in COVID-19. Study-wide background: Acute and convalescent COVID-19 specimens originated in the United States, Italy and Spain. Nucleic acid was either cDNA or gDNA, and it came from T cells, B-cell-depleted T cells, or PBMCs.

This CDR3 has 13 residues. CDR1 and CDR2 (germline): SGHRS, YFSETQ. The V end was cut by 1 base, the J end by 0 bases, with 4 bases between. Authors' analysis steps: By means of reference gene primer amplification, nucleated cell counts were estimated. TCRdb's copy holds only in-frame clones and misses some; the assay was immunoSEQ multiplex PCR. The V and J calls and the clone size are those of that table, but D and trimming were determined from the DNA. The table lists around 150,000 clones, around 73% of them singletons. The J gene is TRBJ1-2, the V gene TRBV5-1, with unresolved D. The sequenced material came from peripheral blood. This TCR came from a man between 60 and 70 years old who had recovered from COVID-19. CDR3 nucleotide sequence: TGCGCCAGCAGCTTGAGCCCTAACTATGGCTACACCTTC. Its translation is CASSLSPNYGYTF.